This T cell receptor (beta chain) was found in a study of T cell repertoires in aging, cancer and after chemotherapy. Overall study: Donors were grouped into six age bands spanning 30 or younger through 70 or older. Healthy donor repertoires were recorded over several months to years and showed clear clonal overlap. The whole study produced a dataset of roughly 8.6 million TCR reads. The study's findings and limits: In each cancer cohort, median generation probability increased across chemotherapy, suggesting thymic output rebounded.

Multiplex touch-down PCR with TRB-A/B primers amplified rearranged V-D-J TRB sequences. TCRdb fed the multiplex PCR reads into MiXCR, producing one record per CDR3 protein. The table lists around 13,000 distinct CDR3 sequences, 21% of them singletons. Trimming removed 2 bases at V and 14 bases at J, with 13 bases between. This CDR3 region has 11 residues. Germline V gene sequence: CDR1 SGHRS, CDR2 YFSETQ. Peripheral blood genomic DNA, not sorted cells or RNA, was the template. Remarks on this clonotype: Its target is not known.

The specimen sequenced was blood. The genes are TRBV5-1 and TRBJ1-2, with D perhaps TRBD1 (6 bases). The TCR comes from a human donor in good health. DNA for the CDR3: TGCGCCAGCAGCTTAGGGGGTGAGCTAACCTTC. Translating gives CASSLGGELTF. The variable domain in full, with the rest retrieved from reference TRBV5-1 and TRBJ1-2, is KAGVTQTPRYLIKTRGQQVTLSCSPISGHRSVSWYQQTPGQGLQFLFEYFSETQRNKGNFPGRFSGRQFSNSRSEMNVSTLELGDSALYLCASSLGGELTFGSGTRLTVV.